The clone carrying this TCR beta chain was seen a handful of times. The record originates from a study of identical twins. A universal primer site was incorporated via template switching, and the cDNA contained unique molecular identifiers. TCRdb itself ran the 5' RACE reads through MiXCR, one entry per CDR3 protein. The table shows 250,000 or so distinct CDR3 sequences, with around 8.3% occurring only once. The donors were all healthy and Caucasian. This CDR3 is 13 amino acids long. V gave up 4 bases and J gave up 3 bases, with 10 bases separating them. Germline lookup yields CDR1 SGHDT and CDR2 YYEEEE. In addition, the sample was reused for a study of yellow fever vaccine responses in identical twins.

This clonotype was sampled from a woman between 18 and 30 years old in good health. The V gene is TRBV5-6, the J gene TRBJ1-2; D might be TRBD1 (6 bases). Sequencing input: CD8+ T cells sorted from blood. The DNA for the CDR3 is TGTGCCAGCAGCACGGACAGCTACTATGGCTACACCTTC. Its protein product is CASSTDSYYGYTF.